Each of the 27 T cell receptor beta chains below was sequenced from the same sample in a study of blood T cell repertoires in COVID-19. TCRdb's copy holds only in-frame clones and misses some; the assay was immunoSEQ multiplex PCR. The top ten hold approximately 17% of the sample, which has roughly 100,000 clones, 89% seen once. The sample comprised peripheral blood. The receptor source for this set is a woman of 80 years or more in a cohort sampled during active COVID-19.

This sequence joins TRBV18 and TRBJ1-2; 8 bases are shared with TRBD1. The CDR3 consists of 15 residues. The J segment lost 2 bases and the V segment lost 3 bases, leaving 5 bases of the junction unmatched. Looked up from germline, CDR1 is KGHSH and CDR2 is LQKENI. CDR3 in DNA: TGTGCCAGCTCACCGGGGCGGACAGGGAACTATGGCTACACCTTC. It encodes CASSPGRTGNYGYTF. Full variable domain (missing parts from reference TRBV18 and TRBJ1-2): NAGVMQNPRHLVRRRGQEARLRCSPMKGHSHVYWYRQLPEEGLKFMVYLQKENIIDESGMPKERFSAEFPKEGPSILRIQQVVRGDSAAYFCASSPGRTGNYGYTFGSGTRLTVV.

This chain joins TRBV5-1 and TRBJ1-2; the match to TRBD1 covers 7 bases. J was trimmed by 0 bases and V by 4 bases; bases with no gene match: 3. The CDR3 extends over 14 amino acids. Germline V CDR1 and CDR2: SGHRS, YFSETQ. CDR3 amino acids: CASSPGGTNYGYTF. In DNA form, the CDR3 reads TGCGCCAGCAGCCCAGGGGGAACTAACTATGGCTACACCTTC.

The CDR3 region has the DNA TGTGCCAGCAGCCAAGGGCCGGGGACAGACGTTGGCTACACCTTC. The encoded protein is CASSQGPGTDVGYTF. V gene TRBV4-2 combines with J gene TRBJ1-2; the match to TRBD1 covers 7 bases. The junction had 9 bases not matched to a gene; V was cut back by 1 base and J by 7 bases. The CDR3 extends over 15 amino acids. Germline CDR1 reads LGHNA; CDR2 reads YNFKEQ.

The DNA for the CDR3 is TGTGCCACCAGTGATCCGACTAGCGGCACAGATACGCAGTATTTT. Protein product: CATSDPTSGTDTQYF. The J gene is TRBJ2-3, the V gene TRBV24-1; the match to TRBD2 covers 8 bases. The CDR3 has 15 residues. Looked up from germline, CDR1 is KGHDR and CDR2 is SFDVKD. V shed 3 bases, J shed 1 base, and the junction held 2 bases outside the gene matches.

The DNA of the CDR3 is TGCGCCAGCAGCCCGACAGCCTCCTATGGCTACACCTTC. As protein: CASSPTASYGYTF. The genes are TRBV5-1 and TRBJ1-2; a possible D gene is TRBD1 (5 bases). V was pared by 4 bases and J by 4 bases, with 11 bases between. The CDR3 totals 13 residues. Per germline, CDR1 SGHRS and CDR2 YFSETQ.

The chain links TRBV5-6 to TRBJ2-7, with a possible D match to TRBD2 (5 bases). This CDR3 has 18 amino acids. V was pared by 1 base and J by 6 bases, with 26 bases between. Germline assignment: CDR1 SGHDT and CDR2 YYEEEE. CDR3 residues: CASSLRRDISGRVGEQYF. DNA for the CDR3: TGTGCCAGCAGCTTGCGAAGGGATATAAGCGGTAGGGTGGGCGAGCAGTACTTC.

This clone has only a few counts. This chain links TRBV6-6 with TRBJ2-3; TRBD2 matches 7 bases. This CDR3 contains 17 residues. V was clipped by 5 bases and J by 2 bases; unmatched bases: 13. Germline V gene data show CDR1 as MNHNY and CDR2 as SVGAGI (reference sequence). CDR3 nucleotide sequence: TGTGCCAGCAGTCCCCTGGGGAGGGAGGGCTCCACAGATACGCAGTATTTT. The encoded protein is CASSPLGREGSTDTQYF.

The chain is built from TRBV7-9 and TRBJ1-5; no clear D gene. The V gene's germline CDR1 is SEHNR and CDR2 FQNEAQ (reference sequence). The length of the CDR3 is 14 residues. V lost 1 base and J 9 bases, leaving 13 bases between the germline ends. This CDR3 is CASSLVGRWAPQHF. In DNA form, the CDR3 reads TGTGCCAGCAGCTTAGTTGGCAGGTGGGCGCCCCAGCATTTT.

The chain combines TRBV6-5 with TRBJ2-1; 12 nucleotides line up with TRBD2. Germline lookup yields CDR1 MNHEY and CDR2 SVGAGI. The CDR3 is 15 residues long. Trimming removed 6 bases from V and 4 bases from J; junction bases left unmatched: 4. The chain's CDR3 is CASSRTSGVYNEQFF. CDR3 nucleotides: TGTGCCAGCAGCCGGACTAGCGGGGTGTACAATGAGCAGTTCTTC.

V and J are TRBV2 and TRBJ1-2, with no clear D. Per the germline V gene, CDR1 is SNHLY and CDR2 is FYNNEI. This CDR3 spans 14 amino acids. V was pared by 2 bases and J by 3 bases, with 10 bases between. The CDR3: CASSESVSYYGYTF. CDR3 in DNA: TGTGCCAGCAGTGAAAGTGTGAGCTACTATGGCTACACCTTC.

This sequence joins TRBV7-9 and TRBJ2-1; 8 nucleotides line up with TRBD1. CDR1 and CDR2 from the germline V gene are SEHNR and FQNEAQ (reference sequence). Trimming took 5 bases from V and 0 from J; bases not matched to a gene: 6. CDR3 length equals 16 residues. CDR3 in DNA: TGTGCCAGCAGCAATAGGGACAGGAGCTCCTACAATGAGCAGTTCTTC. Residues: CASSNRDRSSYNEQFF.

The chain joins TRBV20-1 to TRBJ2-1; D is ambiguous. V lost 5 bases and J 10 bases, leaving 12 bases between the germline ends. The V gene's germline CDR1 is DFQATT and CDR2 SNEGSKA (reference sequence). CDR3 length equals 11 residues. The CDR3 DNA reads TGCAGTGCTCTCTTTGTAAAAGAGCAGTTCTTC. This codes for CSALFVKEQFF.

This clone was detected a few times. This chain links TRBV6-6 with TRBJ1-5; 8 bases fit TRBD1. V lost 3 bases, J lost 9 bases, and 10 bases stayed unmatched. The V gene's germline CDR1 is MNHNY and CDR2 SVGAGI (reference sequence). The CDR3 is 15 amino acids. CDR3 nucleotide sequence: TGTGCCAGCAGTTATCCGGACAGGGAAGTTAGGCCCCAGCATTTT. As protein: CASSYPDREVRPQHF.

The chain joins TRBV27 to TRBJ2-7; 12 bases are a match to TRBD2. This CDR3 comprises 15 residues. Unmatched junction bases numbered 8, after V lost 6 bases and J lost 5 bases. CDR1 and CDR2 from the germline V gene are MNHEY and SMNVEV (reference sequence). This CDR3 reads CASSRRTSGDHEQYF. CDR3 DNA: TGTGCCAGCAGCCGCCGGACTAGCGGGGACCACGAGCAGTACTTC.

This chain connects TRBV28 to TRBJ2-1; the match to TRBD2 covers 14 bases. This CDR3 is 16 amino acids long. Losses at the gene ends were 6 bases for V and 9 bases for J; bases not matched to a gene: 10. Per germline, CDR1 MDHEN and CDR2 SYDVKM. CDR3 in DNA: TGTGCCAGCAGACCAACGACTAGCGGGGGGGTGGGTGAGCAGTTCTTC. Amino acids: CASRPTTSGGVGEQFF.

This chain links TRBV5-1 with TRBJ2-1; D is undetermined. The V end lost 0 bases, the J end lost 4 bases, and 14 bases lay between the germline ends. This CDR3 contains 16 residues. Germline assignment: CDR1 SGHRS and CDR2 YFSETQ. CDR3 sequence: CASSLVPRSMYNEQFF. CDR3 DNA: TGCGCCAGCAGCTTGGTCCCTAGGTCAATGTACAATGAGCAGTTCTTC.

This rearrangement joins TRBV19 to TRBJ1-3; TRBD1 is a possible D gene (5 bases). V shed 2 bases and J shed 4 bases, with 12 bases lying between them. The CDR3 runs 15 residues. CDR1 and CDR2 (germline): LNHDA, SQIVND (reference sequence). DNA of the CDR3: TGTGCCAGTAGTATACGGGCAGGGTACGGAAACACCATATATTTT. Its protein product is CASSIRAGYGNTIYF.

The rearrangement uses TRBV4-2 and TRBJ1-2, with 9 bases aligning to TRBD1. The CDR3 contains 16 residues. The trim removed 1 base at V and 5 bases at J, leaving 8 bases unmatched. CDR1 LGHNA and CDR2 YNFKEQ come from the germline V gene. The CDR3 is CASSQATGGIGYGYTF. The CDR3 DNA reads TGTGCCAGCAGCCAAGCGACAGGGGGGATAGGATATGGCTACACCTTC.

This chain joins TRBV30 and TRBJ1-5; maybe TRBD1 (5 bases). CDR1 is GTSNPN and CDR2 is SVGIG in the germline V gene (reference sequence). Trimming removed 2 bases at V and 7 bases at J, with 15 bases between. The CDR3 is 14 amino acids. The CDR3 loop is CAWSISGGNQPQHF. CDR3 nucleotide sequence: TGTGCCTGGAGTATCTCGGGGGGAAACCAGCCCCAGCATTTT.

This clone was recorded a few times. This chain joins TRBV19 and TRBJ1-6, with 8 bases lining up with TRBD1. CDR1 LNHDA and CDR2 SQIVND come from the germline V gene (reference sequence). This CDR3 is built from 15 residues. Unmatched junction bases numbered 8, after V lost 4 bases and J lost 9 bases. Written as DNA, the CDR3 is TGTGCCAGTAGTACCGCGACAGGGGTGGTTTCACCCCTCCACTTT. This codes for CASSTATGVVSPLHF.

This chain uses TRBV7-3 with TRBJ2-1; the match to TRBD2 covers 8 bases. With 5 bases clipped from V and 5 bases from J, the junction kept 8 bases outside the gene matches. Per the germline V gene, CDR1 is SGHTA and CDR2 is FQGTGA. The CDR3 covers 15 residues. DNA of the CDR3: TGTGCCAGCAGCCCTACCGGGGGGGCCAACAATGAGCAGTTCTTC. Translation gives CASSPTGGANNEQFF.

J is TRBJ1-1 and V is TRBV5-4; D gene uncertain. V lost 0 bases and J 3 bases, leaving 9 bases between the germline ends. Germline CDR1 SGHNT, CDR2 YYREEE (reference sequence). The CDR3 is made up of 14 amino acids. CDR3 region: CASSLVDSYTEAFF. CDR3 in DNA: TGTGCCAGCAGCTTGGTTGATAGTTACACTGAAGCTTTCTTT. Variable domain in full (rest from reference TRBV5-4 and TRBJ1-1): ETGVTQSPTHLIKTRGQQVTLRCSSQSGHNTVSWYQQALGQGPQFIFQYYREEENGRGNFPPRFSGLQFPNYSSELNVNALELDDSALYLCASSLVDSYTEAFFGQGTRLTVV.

This clone came up a few times. V and J are TRBV10-2 and TRBJ1-1, with 8 bases aligning to TRBD1. The CDR3 is 13 residues long. From germline, CDR1 is WSHSY and CDR2 SAAADI. The junction had 11 bases not matched to a gene; V was cut back by 7 bases and J by 10 bases. CDR3: CASTPGQGLSAFF. The CDR3 DNA follows: TGCGCCAGCACCCCCGGACAGGGCTTATCAGCTTTCTTT.

The CDR3 DNA reads TGCGCCAGCAGCCAAGGGCTAGCGGCCGCCTCCGACTCCTACGAGCAGTACTTC. Translation: CASSQGLAAASDSYEQYF. The chain recombines TRBV4-1 with TRBJ2-7; 7 nucleotides match TRBD2. Per germline, CDR1 MGHRA and CDR2 YSYEKL. V lost 1 base to trimming and J lost 0 bases; unmatched junction nucleotides: 12. This CDR3 comprises 18 residues.

The chain has TRBV30 and TRBJ2-7; D possibly matches TRBD1 or TRBD2 (6 bases each). Trimming pared 5 bases from V and 0 bases from J, leaving 11 bases between. This CDR3 contains 13 residues. Germline CDR1 GTSNPN, CDR2 SVGIG (reference sequence). CDR3 bases: TGTGCCTGGGGAGGGGACAACTCCTACGAGCAGTACTTC. Encoded protein: CAWGGDNSYEQYF.

The V call is TRBV10-1, the J call TRBJ2-1, with TRBD2 matching 11 bases. Germline V CDR1 and CDR2: WNHNN, SYGVQD (reference sequence). This CDR3 comprises 16 residues. The V gene end was trimmed by 4 bases and the J gene end by 7 bases; junction bases not matched to a gene: 9. CDR3 in amino acids: CASSVAGGEKDNEQFF. The DNA of the CDR3 is TGCGCCAGCAGTGTAGCGGGAGGGGAGAAGGATAATGAGCAGTTCTTC.

This clone is labeled medium-sized. The rearrangement links TRBV12-5 to TRBJ1-2; TRBD1 agrees at 7 bases. Germline assignment: CDR1 LGHNT and CDR2 FRNRAP. This CDR3 is 17 amino acids long. V was pared by 1 base and J by 1 base, with 9 bases of the junction left unmatched. The CDR3 DNA reads as TGTGCTAGTGGTTTGGGAATAACAGGGGAGAATAACTATGGCTACACCTTC. Its protein product is CASGLGITGENNYGYTF.